This T cell receptor (beta chain) derives from a study of T cells after yellow fever vaccination. As for the study in general: Fractions of limited cellularity were prepared by means of SMART-Seq v4 Ultra Low Input.

Germline assignment: CDR1 KGHDR and CDR2 SFDVKD. Deletions cut 4 bases from V and 7 bases from J, with 10 bases between. CDR3 length: 12 amino acids. About this clonotype: As yet, its antigen is unknown.

TCRdb called the 5' RACE reads again in MiXCR, with one record for every CDR3 protein. The sample has some 250,000 distinct CDR3 sequences, 6.9% seen once. Points from the study as a whole: A faster peak, day 5 versus 15, was reached by the weaker secondary response. CD4 and CD8 compartments shared a small share of clonotypes, likely from convergent recombination. Contamination of FACS-sorted repertoires by abundant clonotypes from the bulk population could occur.

The origin of this receptor is a man aged 25 to 45 who received the YFV17D yellow fever vaccine. The chain links TRBV24-1 to TRBJ2-7; D gene uncertain. This sample comprised CD4+ T cells sorted from PBMCs, obtained 15 days after the yellow fever booster vaccination. The CDR3 loop reads CATSDPLGEQYF. The CDR3 region has the DNA TGTGCCACCAGTGACCCTCTTGGAGAGCAGTACTTC.